This T cell receptor (beta chain) was sequenced in a study of cytomegalovirus exposure and HLA in healthy donors. Findings and caveats of the study: There were reportedly fewer N-insertions in an Asian-associated ancestry cluster than the roughly 670-donor mean, in a later analysis.

The CDR3 spans 15 residues. Trimming took 4 bases from V and 1 from J; bases not matched to a gene: 3. The V gene's germline CDR1 is SNHLY and CDR2 FYNNEI. The PCR ran on 60 Vbeta and 13 Jbeta primers. Some clones are missing from TCRdb's copy, which holds only in-frame ones; the method was immunoSEQ multiplex PCR. The data show some 150,000 clones, roughly 81% seen once. As to this clone: Its antigen is as yet unknown.

The chain combines TRBV2 with TRBJ2-7; 11 bases align to TRBD2. The sequenced sample consisted of PBMCs. The clonotype comes from a female donor in good health and CMV-seronegative. The CDR3 loop reads CASSGRLAGSYEQYF. In nucleotides, the CDR3 is TGTGCCAGCAGTGGAAGACTAGCGGGATCCTACGAGCAGTACTTC. Filled out from reference TRBV2 and TRBJ2-7, the complete variable domain reads EPEVTQTPSHQVTQMGQEVILRCVPISNHLYFYWYRQILGQKVEFLVSFYNNEISEKSEIFDDQFSVERPDGSNFTLKIRSTKLEDSAMYFCASSGRLAGSYEQYFGPGTRLTVT.